The 17 T cell receptor beta chains presented below share a single source sample, sequenced in a study of T cells after yellow fever vaccination. TCRdb recomputed calls from the 5' RACE reads with MiXCR, one row per CDR3 protein. The sample has some 300,000 distinct CDR3 sequences, 8.5% to 10% seen once. The source material was CD4+ T cells sorted from PBMCs, sampled 5 days after the yellow fever booster vaccination. These receptors all stem from a man younger than 35 who received the YFV17D yellow fever vaccine.

The J gene is TRBJ2-5, the V gene TRBV12-3 or TRBV12-4, with D possibly being TRBD2 (6 bases). With 6 bases removed from V and 5 bases from J, the gap between germline ends came to 13 bases. This CDR3 contains 13 residues. CDR3 in amino acids: CASSLGLRETQYF. The CDR3 DNA reads TGTGCCAGCAGCCTCGGACTAAGGGAGACCCAGTACTTC.

This clonotype appeared a few times. The chain links TRBV5-1 to TRBJ1-1; TRBD1 might be the D (5 bases). The V gene lost 5 bases and the J gene lost 3 bases, with 20 bases spanning the gap. CDR1 is SGHRS, CDR2 YFSETQ, per germline. CDR3 size: 16 residues. Here the CDR3 reads CASRSGYSTVDTEAFF. In DNA, the CDR3 is TGCGCCAGCAGGTCAGGGTACTCGACGGTAGACACTGAAGCTTTCTTT.

This clonotype was recorded a few times. The chain recombines TRBV7-2 with TRBJ1-5, with TRBD1 identical over 7 bases. Germline CDR1 is SGHTA and CDR2 is FQGNSA. The ends lost 5 bases at V and 5 bases at J; junction bases unmatched: 6. This CDR3 is 14 amino acids long. Here the CDR3 DNA reads TGTGCCAGCAGCGGCAGGGGGGCGGATCAGCCCCAGCATTTT. Protein product: CASSGRGADQPQHF. The entire variable domain, with the rest obtained from reference TRBV7-2 and TRBJ1-5, is as follows: GAGVSQSPSNKVTEKGKDVELRCDPISGHTALYWYRQSLGQGLEFLIYFQGNSAPDKSGLPSDRFSAERTGGSVSTLTIQRTQQEDSAVYLCASSGRGADQPQHFGDGTRLSIL.

In this sample, this clonotype turned up many times. CDR3 bases: TGTGCCAGCGGGAACCGGGGGACCGGGGAGCTGTTTTTT. It translates to CASGNRGTGELFF. The rearrangement joins TRBV27 to TRBJ2-2; the D gene is possibly TRBD2 (6 bases). Germline loops: CDR1 MNHEY, CDR2 SMNVEV (reference sequence). V dropped 8 bases and J dropped 5 bases, with 12 bases sitting between them. The CDR3 contains 13 residues.

This clonotype was observed a handful of times. The chain carries TRBV18 and TRBJ1-4; D gene unclear. Germline CDR1 and CDR2: KGHSH and LQKENI. This CDR3 is built from 13 residues. The V end was cut by 4 bases, the J end by 0 bases, with 3 bases between. The CDR3: CASSLTTNEKLFF. The CDR3 bases are TGTGCCAGCTCACTAACAACTAATGAAAAACTGTTTTTT. Full variable domain (outside the CDR3, taken from reference TRBV18 and TRBJ1-4): NAGVMQNPRHLVRRRGQEARLRCSPMKGHSHVYWYRQLPEEGLKFMVYLQKENIIDESGMPKERFSAEFPKEGPSILRIQQVVRGDSAAYFCASSLTTNEKLFFGSGTQLSVL.

This clonotype was found a few times. This chain uses TRBV7-3 with TRBJ1-1; the D is unclear. This CDR3 is built from 13 residues. V was cut by 5 bases and J by 3 bases, with 10 bases left in between. Germline-derived CDR1 and CDR2 are SGHTA and FQGTGA. The CDR3 DNA sequence: TGTGCCAGCAGCGAGGACGGATACACTGAAGCTTTCTTT. Protein: CASSEDGYTEAFF.

The chain couples TRBV4-1 to TRBJ2-1; maybe TRBD2 (5 bases). CDR1 is MGHRA and CDR2 is YSYEKL in the germline V gene. The CDR3 is made up of 15 amino acids. V lost 4 bases and J 0 bases, leaving 10 bases between the germline ends. The CDR3, as DNA: TGCGCCAGCAGCCCGACACGGGGCTCCTACAATGAGCAGTTCTTC. As protein: CASSPTRGSYNEQFF.

V and J are TRBV7-2 and TRBJ1-1, with no clear D. CDR3 length: 13 residues. Germline assignment: CDR1 SGHTA and CDR2 FQGNSA. Trimming shortened V by 6 bases and J by 3 bases, and 11 bases separated the two germline ends. CDR3 residues: CASRSAGYTEAFF. In nucleotides, the CDR3 is TGTGCCAGCAGGAGTGCAGGTTACACTGAAGCTTTCTTT.

This clonotype has more than one count but fewer than ten. The genes are TRBV6-2 or TRBV6-3 and TRBJ2-3, with TRBD2 matching over 10 bases. This CDR3 is 14 amino acids long. The V segment lost 7 bases and the J segment 6 bases; nucleotides outside the gene matches: 7. Germline CDR1 and CDR2: MNHEY and SVGEGT. In DNA form, the CDR3 reads TGTGCCAGCACCCTAGCGGGGGATAAGGATACGCAGTATTTT. It encodes CASTLAGDKDTQYF.

This sequence joins TRBV18 and TRBJ2-7; TRBD1 is a possible D gene (6 bases). The length of the CDR3 is 17 residues. Trimming removed 1 base from V and 2 bases from J, with 18 bases in between. The germline V gene encodes CDR1 KGHSH and CDR2 LQKENI. The DNA for the CDR3 is TGTGCCAGCTCACCACGGCCTGTAAGGGGACACCCCTACGAGCAGTACTTC. Protein product: CASSPRPVRGHPYEQYF.

V gene TRBV7-9 combines with J gene TRBJ2-3; 11 positions match TRBD2. The trim removed 5 bases at V and 0 bases at J, leaving 7 bases unmatched. Germline CDR1 SEHNR, CDR2 FQNEAQ (reference sequence). The CDR3 is made up of 17 amino acids. Here the CDR3 reads CASSLGLAVSSTDTQYF. The CDR3 bases are TGTGCCAGCAGCCTGGGACTAGCGGTATCTAGCACAGATACGCAGTATTTT. The full variable domain, its missing parts supplied by reference TRBV7-9 and TRBJ2-3, is DTGVSQNPRHKITKRGQNVTFRCDPISEHNRLYWYRQTLGQGPEFLTYFQNEAQLEKSRLLSDRFSAERPKGSFSTLEIQRTEQGDSAMYLCASSLGLAVSSTDTQYFGPGTRLTVL.

V gene TRBV10-3 combines with J gene TRBJ1-5, with D possibly TRBD1 on 6 matching bases. CDR3 length: 15 amino acids. With 6 bases removed from V and 8 bases from J, the gap between germline ends came to 20 bases. Germline CDR1 ENHRY, CDR2 SYGVKD. CDR3 loop: CAISPYGTHDEPQHF. For the CDR3, the DNA is TGTGCCATCAGCCCTTACGGGACACACGACGAGCCCCAGCATTTT.

This clonotype came up a few times. The gene calls are TRBV20-1 and TRBJ2-3; 11 nucleotides align to TRBD2. Losses at the gene ends were 5 bases for V and 0 bases for J; bases not matched to a gene: 7. CDR3 size: 16 residues. Germline V CDR1 and CDR2: DFQATT, SNEGSKA (reference sequence). The CDR3 DNA is TGCAGTGCTTATATAGCGGGGGGGCCCAGCACAGATACGCAGTATTTT. The encoded protein is CSAYIAGGPSTDTQYF.

The chain carries TRBV7-7 and TRBJ2-3, with a tentative D call TRBD2 (5 bases). The V gene lost 6 bases and the J gene lost 6 bases, with 16 bases spanning the gap. The CDR3 runs to 14 residues. CDR1 is SSHAT, CDR2 FNYEAQ, per germline (reference sequence). The CDR3 loop reads CASRPGEGSDTQYF. CDR3 bases: TGTGCCAGCAGACCAGGAGAGGGATCGGATACGCAGTATTTT. Full variable domain (outside the CDR3, taken from reference TRBV7-7 and TRBJ2-3): GAGVSQSPRYKVTKRGQDVTLRCDPISSHATLYWYQQALGQGPEFLTYFNYEAQPDKSGLPSDRFSAERPEGSISTLTIQRTEQRDSAMYRCASRPGEGSDTQYFGPGTRLTVL.

There are many counts of this clonotype. The chain has TRBV24-1 and TRBJ2-5; tentative D call: TRBD2 (6 bases). The germline CDR1 and CDR2 sequences are KGHDR and SFDVKD. The CDR3 contains 16 residues. The V end was cut by 5 bases, the J end by 3 bases, with 18 bases between. The CDR3 DNA reads as TGTGCCACCAGTGCCAGGAGGGCCCAGCGGAAAGAGACCCAGTACTTC. It is translated as CATSARRAQRKETQYF.

This clonotype was seen more than once but under ten times. The chain is built from TRBV27 and TRBJ2-6, with D hard to call. There are 12 residues in the CDR3. CDR1 is MNHEY, CDR2 SMNVEV, per germline (reference sequence). Trimming removed 4 bases from V and 7 bases from J, with 5 bases in between. CDR3 loop: CASSSPANVLTF. The CDR3 region has the DNA TGTGCCAGCAGTTCACCCGCCAACGTCCTGACTTTC.

J is TRBJ2-5 and V is TRBV7-3; TRBD2 matches 7 bases. The CDR3 runs 16 residues. Losses at the gene ends were 0 bases for V and 0 bases for J; bases not matched to a gene: 4. The germline gives CDR1 SGHTA, CDR2 FQGTGA. CDR3 protein: CASSLTPAGNQETQYF. The CDR3 DNA reads TGTGCCAGCAGCTTAACCCCAGCGGGAAACCAAGAGACCCAGTACTTC.